This T cell receptor beta chain was identified during a study of T-cell reconstitution after alpha-beta-depleted transplantation in children. It was with unique molecular identifiers that the TCRbeta library was prepared. From the PCR reads, TCRdb called clonotypes with MiXCR, one entry per CDR3 protein. This table holds about 610,000 distinct CDR3 sequences, roughly a tenth found once. At least ten counts were recorded for this clonotype. The CDR3 extends over 15 amino acids. V was pared by 6 bases and J by 5 bases, with 19 bases between. Germline V gives CDR1 MDHEN, CDR2 SYDVKM. Sequencing used PBMCs from the stem cell graft donor, obtained from the stem cell graft. The clonotype originates from a human donor who donated a stem cell graft to a child with acute myeloid leukemia. The rearrangement joins TRBV28 to TRBJ1-1; perhaps TRBD1 as D (5 bases). CDR3 sequence: CASSSPGRRGTEAFF. The CDR3, as DNA: TGTGCCAGCAGCTCCCCGGGACGGAGGGGTACTGAAGCTTTCTTT.